The T cell receptor beta chain under discussion was sequenced for a study of blood T cell repertoires in COVID-19. At the level of the study: The United States, Italy and Spain provided the acute and convalescent COVID-19 samples.

The germline CDR1 and CDR2 sequences are DFQATT and SNEGSKA (reference sequence). This CDR3 region has 11 residues. Trimming shortened V by 3 bases and J by 6 bases, and 6 bases separated the two germline ends. The assay was immunoSEQ multiplex PCR, and TCRdb's table has in-frame clones only and misses some. The table has fewer than 300,000 clones, approximately 86% seen once. About this clone: The sample holds other DNA sequences that translate to the same CDR3.

The V and J genes are TRBV20-1 and TRBJ2-1; D is uncertain. This TCR derives from a woman under 30 with acute or convalescent COVID-19. What was sequenced was peripheral blood. CDR3 nucleotides: TGCAGTGCTAGGCGCGGCAATGAGCAGTTCTTC. Its protein is CSARRGNEQFF.